The sequence of this TCR beta chain was determined in a study of cytomegalovirus exposure and HLA in healthy donors (dated by TCRdb to 2017 to 2019). Notes on the research overall: According to an earlier analysis of a few hundred of the donors, about 170 million T cells yielded approximately 120 million unique TCR beta sequences and about 280 Gb of sequence data. Approximately 300 gigabases of sequencing data and 75 million to 85 million unique TCR sequences made up an early release that covered approximately 650 HLA-typed donors. Among the roughly 400 genotyped donors, around 81% belonged to the genetic ancestry cluster associated with self-reported Caucasian donors. The aim of the study was to test whether cataloging public T cell receptors could identify signatures of past pathogen exposure. The study profiled the T cell repertoires of 500 to 800 subjects by immunosequencing and related them to cytomegalovirus serostatus. A separate validation cohort of 100 to 150 different subjects was used in addition to the roughly 700-subject first cohort. To predict cytomegalovirus infection status, the study brought together high-throughput TCR immunosequencing, statistical association of individual TCRs with disease status, and machine learning. To study patterns of TCR occurrence, a later analysis re-analyzed previously published TCR beta repertoires from 666 donors and added high-resolution HLA genotyping. Rather than drawing on any new phenotypic data, the later analysis identified candidate immune exposures from TCR beta sequences and the way those sequences occurred across donors. An earlier analysis of 500 to 650 of the donors applied high-throughput TCR beta sequencing to assess whether each TCR beta V gene segment acted as functional or pseudogenic. Donor age, sex, ethnicity and CMV serostatus were compiled alongside the repertoire data. A later genetic analysis took genome-wide SNP genotypes for about 55% of the 666 donors and used that subset as a discovery cohort. All discovery cohort repertoires had been generated using a single sequencing platform. HLA typing included class I and class II loci at four-digit resolution. Typing coverage differed by locus: A, B, C, DRB1 and DQB1 were typed in roughly 620-640 donors, DQA1 in 500 to 550, DPA1 in approximately 610, and DPB1 in 400 to 490. Several DR-DQ haplotypes were handled as single units for association and clustering because linkage in the cohort was strong. Across approximately 400 genotyped donors of the cohort, an average of about 240,000 unique TCR beta nucleotide sequences per donor were sequenced, and 15% to 20% of those sequences were non-productive.

In total, fewer than 750 healthy bone marrow donors made up the cohort. At the time of sampling, all cohort members were nominally healthy, though unrecorded immune exposures were likely present. The donor tested CMV seronegative and was one of the 352 seronegative cohort members. Each donor provided a peripheral blood sample, and peripheral blood mononuclear cells were used for TCR beta sequencing. Genomic DNA was extracted from the blood cell samples with the Qiagen DNeasy Blood Extraction Kit. V loses 6 bases at its end and J loses 6 bases; junction bases beyond the gene matches: 5. The germline V gene specifies LGHNT as CDR1 and FRNRAP as CDR2. Its CDR3 holds 13 amino acids, cysteine through phenylalanine. Only the CDR3 DNA stays, 39 bases, in frame from base 1. Summary of the overall study and its limitations: At a false discovery rate of 0.05, a later analysis linked 16,000 or so TCR beta sequences to specific HLA alleles. In vitro tests confirmed that a few of the cytomegalovirus-associated TCR beta chains recognize cytomegalovirus antigens. When HLA alleles, especially DR and DQ, strongly co-occurred, attributing TCR associations to individual alleles was difficult. In a later genetic analysis, a missense DCLRE1C variant was associated with V-gene and J-gene trimming of TCR beta chains, and the association was replicated in an independent cohort. Because counts were too low, seventeen rarely observed V segments, including chromosome 9 orphons, were excluded from the earlier analysis of a few hundred of the donors. Some IMGT-functional V segments, including TRBV6-2 and TRBV6-3, could not be distinguished by the 87-base-pair reads and were therefore excluded. Compared with the 666-donor mean, donors in an Asian-associated ancestry cluster had fewer N-insertions in productive TCRs, according to a later genetic analysis. In this cohort, only TCR beta chains were sequenced, and detectable features were limited by the absence of alpha or paired-chain data. The study listed approximately 160 TCR beta chains as associated with cytomegalovirus. A further reported finding was that TCR beta sequences accurately predicted the HLA-A and HLA-B alleles for most subjects in the first cohort. Most TCR sequences were observed very rarely across donors, whereas some public TCRs were present in many individuals. Most CMV-associated TCR beta chains appeared to be HLA-restricted in a later analysis, and the HLA associations seemed to be driven largely by CMV exposure. Because some donors lacked HLA typing at each locus, the association tests relied only on the typed subset. In an earlier analysis of 450 to 750 of the donors, most TCR beta V segments appeared in productive rearrangements about 87% or about 30% of the time, broadly matching IMGT annotations. A later analysis found that TCR association rates varied across HLA loci, with DRB1 alleles showing the most associated TCRs and HLA-C alleles the fewest. The presence/absence analyses assumed that sequencing depth was roughly uniform across donors, and that assumption may not be true. CMV serostatus was the only immune exposure information available for the cohort. A group of highly shared sequence variants was considered likely to be a technical artifact of the sequencing pipeline. Compared with equally common non-associated chains, HLA-associated TCR beta chains in a later analysis were more clonally expanded and had lower generation probabilities. According to the authors, the approach could potentially be generalized to other disease states and immunological phenotypes. Correlated functional status among segregating V segments might be attributable to linkage disequilibrium, but an unknown experimental factor could not be ruled out. According to a later analysis, parvovirus B19, influenza, CMV and Epstein-Barr virus appeared linked to several top co-occurrence clusters. Cytomegalovirus status was reported to be diagnosed by the classifier with high specificity and sensitivity in both the original and validation cohorts.

Libraries were built with the immunoSEQ multiplex PCR assay. For the multiplex PCR, a mixture combining 60 forward primers for TCR Vbeta segments and 13 reverse primers for TCR Jbeta segments was used. A multiplex PCR assay on genomic DNA amplified the CDR3 region of rearranged TCR beta genes. The Illumina HiSeq System was used to sequence the amplified TCR beta libraries as 87-base-pair reads. The original methods were these. In a later analysis, 70 million to 95 million unique TCR beta chains were counted across the roughly 610 repertoires, and about 9.9 million of these chains were shared by at least two donors. Raw reads were error-corrected and collapsed into unique sequences with a nearest-neighbor algorithm that merged closely related sequences to remove PCR and sequencing errors. To assign V, D and J gene segments, CDR3 sequences were aligned to IMGT reference sequences. Each retained sequence needed at least a six-nucleotide match to both a V gene segment and a J gene segment. Rearrangements were called productive when the CDR3 lacked stop codons and stayed in frame with V and J; all others were non-productive. Following IMGT convention, CDR3 was defined as the stretch from the second conserved V-encoded cysteine up to the conserved J-encoded phenylalanine. Sequences without an unambiguous match to a single V gene segment were excluded from the earlier analysis of about 640 of the donors. An earlier analysis of a few hundred of the donors called V segments functional above 56.7% productive rearrangements and segregating when the between-donor standard deviation exceeded 5%. A statistical classification framework was built to diagnose cytomegalovirus status from the catalog of TCR beta chain sequences. V and J gene assignment, in a later analysis, came from comparing TCR nucleotide sequences with IMGT/GENE-DB human TR gene sequences. Using the TCRdist pipeline, a later analysis assigned CDR3 sequences along with most-parsimonious VDJ recombination scenarios. In a later analysis, each TCR beta chain was defined by its CDR3 amino acid sequence together with its V-gene family, and reads lacking a unique V-gene family were excluded. As a way to deal with suspected cross-contamination and a sequencing artifact, a later analysis dropped approximately 590 nucleotide sequences that were highly shared and had low generation probability. In a later analysis, a clonal expansion index was calculated for each public chain from normalized within-repertoire ranks of inferred template counts. Generation probabilities in a later analysis came from a VDJ recombination model fitted to out-of-frame rearrangements, and those results were checked against IGoR. In a later analysis, TCR-TCR, TCR-HLA and TCR-CMV co-occurrence was scored with hypergeometric tests, and a repertoire-size bias correction was applied to TCR pairs. To estimate false discovery rates, a later analysis permuted the HLA or CMV assignments 20 times. In a later analysis, co-occurring TCRs were grouped using DBSCAN, and TCRdist sequence similarity was added for clustering within HLA-allele-positive subsets. Repertoires with fewer than 30,000 or more than 120,000 public chains were left out of co-occurrence clustering, as were a handful of repertoires with anomalous nucleotide sharing. TCRdb's version of the immuneACCESS table is confined to in-frame rearrangements and falls short of the full clone set. An unresolved V gene accounts for under half of the shortfall where checked; the remainder is of unknown origin. Clone size and the V and J calls come from that table; the DNA yielded D and trimming. Recorded for this sample are under 200,000 clones; approximately 80% of them occurred a single time. Approximately 2.5% of the sample comes from the top ten.

Notes on this clone: What this receptor recognizes is not known. One base away there is no much larger clone; base qualities are not given.

The clonotype comes from a man in his 60s in good health and CMV-seronegative. This receptor chain uses TRBV12-5 and TRBJ1-1, with 9 junctional bases fitting TRBD1. Material for sequencing was PBMCs. The nucleotide sequence reads TGTGCTAGTGGACCGGACAGGGGCGCTGAAGCTTTCTTT. This codes for CASGPDRGAEAFF.